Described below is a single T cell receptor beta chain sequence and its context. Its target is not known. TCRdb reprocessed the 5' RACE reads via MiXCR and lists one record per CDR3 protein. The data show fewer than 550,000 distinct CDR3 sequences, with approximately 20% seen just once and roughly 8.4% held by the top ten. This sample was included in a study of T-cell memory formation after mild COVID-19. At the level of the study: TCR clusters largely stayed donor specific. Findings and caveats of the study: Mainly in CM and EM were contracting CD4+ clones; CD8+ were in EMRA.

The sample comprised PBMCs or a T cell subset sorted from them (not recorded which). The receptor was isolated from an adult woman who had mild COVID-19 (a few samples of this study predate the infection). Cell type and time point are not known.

The CDR3 DNA is TGTGCCAGCAGCGGCGCCTGGGGCATGGACACTGAAGCTTTCTTT. It is translated as CASSGAWGMDTEAFF. The chain links TRBV9 to TRBJ1-1; maybe TRBD1 (5 bases). V lost 3 bases, J lost 3 bases, and 15 bases lay in between. The CDR3 is 15 residues long. The V gene's germline CDR1 is SGDLS and CDR2 YYNGEE.